This TCR beta chain was recovered during a study of blood T cell repertoires in COVID-19. About the study: Italy, Spain and the United States were the sources of the convalescent and acute COVID-19 samples. Sample material is recorded as cDNA or gDNA derived from T cells, B-cell-depleted T cells, or PBMCs.

This CDR3 is 12 amino acids long. V shed 6 bases and J shed 7 bases, with 10 bases lying between them. Germline V gives CDR1 KGHSH, CDR2 LQKENI. As processed by the authors: Amplification of reference gene primers was used by the study to estimate nucleated cell counts. Clones were read by immunoSEQ multiplex PCR, and TCRdb kept only the in-frame ones, dropping some. V and J calls and clone size are copied from that table; D and trimming were computed from the DNA. Here the sample spans around 50,000 clones, around 90% being singletons. This rearrangement joins TRBV18 to TRBJ2-1; D gene uncertain. Sequenced: peripheral blood. This TCR came from a man aged 70 or older with active COVID-19. This chain's CDR3 is CASSPETNEQFF. The CDR3 DNA sequence: TGTGCCAGCTCGCCGGAGACGAATGAGCAGTTCTTC.